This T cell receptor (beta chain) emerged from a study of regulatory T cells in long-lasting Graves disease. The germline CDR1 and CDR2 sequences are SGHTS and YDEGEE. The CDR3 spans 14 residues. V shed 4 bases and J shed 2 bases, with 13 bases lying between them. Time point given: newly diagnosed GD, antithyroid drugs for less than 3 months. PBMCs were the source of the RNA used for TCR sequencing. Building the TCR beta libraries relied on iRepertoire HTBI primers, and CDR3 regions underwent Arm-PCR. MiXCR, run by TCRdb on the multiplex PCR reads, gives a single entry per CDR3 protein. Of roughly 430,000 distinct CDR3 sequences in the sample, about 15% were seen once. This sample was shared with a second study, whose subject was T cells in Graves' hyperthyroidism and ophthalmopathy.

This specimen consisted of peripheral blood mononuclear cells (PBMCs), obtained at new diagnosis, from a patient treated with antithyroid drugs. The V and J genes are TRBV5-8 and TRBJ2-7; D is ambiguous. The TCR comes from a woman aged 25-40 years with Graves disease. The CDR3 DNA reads TGTGCCAGCAGCCCCCGCCACGGAGCCTACGAGCAGTACTTC. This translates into CASSPRHGAYEQYF.